This is a list of T cell receptor beta chains from one sample in a study of spatial heterogeneity in lung cancer. One entry per CDR3 protein, called by TCRdb with MiXCR from the 5' RACE reads. Of roughly 28,000 distinct CDR3 sequences in the sample, more than 8% were seen once. The sample here was PBMCs, taken at surgery. Receptors were obtained from a female donor with early-stage non-small cell lung cancer. Both conserved end residues are part of each CDR3. A D gene is named only where the DNA matches it firmly. Clone size appears in some rows only: once, few, many, or a class for an expanded clone.

D gene,clone size,V gene,J gene,CDR3 protein,CDR3 DNA
-,many,TRBV4-3,TRBJ1-3,CASSQAIHSGNTIYF,TGCGCCAGCAGCCAAGCGATCCACTCTGGAAACACCATATATTTT
-,many,TRBV7-9,TRBJ2-7,CASSLGGIVHEQYF,TGTGCCAGCAGCTTAGGGGGGATCGTCCACGAGCAGTACTTC
-,few,TRBV7-3,TRBJ2-1,CASSLNPSSYNEQFF,TGTGCCAGCAGCTTGAACCCTAGCTCCTACAATGAGCAGTTCTTC
TRBD1,many,TRBV16,TRBJ2-3,CASRGQGYLTDTQYF,TGTGCCAGCAGAGGACAGGGGTACCTCACAGATACGCAGTATTTT
TRBD1,few,TRBV7-3,TRBJ2-3,CASSLGQGAFSGDTQYF,TGTGCCAGCAGCTTAGGACAGGGGGCTTTTTCTGGGGATACGCAGTATTTT
-,-,TRBV6-5,TRBJ2-2,CASRRQRQSIGELFF,TGTGCCAGCAGACGTCAAAGACAGTCGATCGGGGAGCTGTTTTTT
TRBD1,many,TRBV13,TRBJ2-3,CASSVDRARTDTQYF,TGTGCCAGCAGCGTGGACAGGGCGAGGACAGATACGCAGTATTTT
-,many,TRBV10-2,TRBJ1-5,CASSAGTEYQPQHF,TGCGCCAGCAGTGCCGGGACGGAATATCAGCCCCAGCATTTT
TRBD1,-,TRBV20-1,TRBJ1-1,CSARDFDRGDTEAFF,TGCAGTGCTAGGGATTTTGACAGGGGAGACACTGAAGCTTTCTTT
-,many,TRBV10-2,TRBJ1-1,CASSDYAGTEAFF,TGCGCCAGCAGTGACTATGCCGGGACAGAAGCTTTCTTT
-,many,TRBV7-9,TRBJ2-3,CASSSYTQGDTQYF,TGTGCCAGCAGCTCCTACACACAGGGTGATACGCAGTATTTT
-,few,TRBV13,TRBJ1-1,CASSFLGRTNTEAFF,TGTGCCAGCAGCTTCCTGGGACGGACGAACACTGAAGCTTTCTTT
-,many,TRBV7-8,TRBJ2-1,CASSLAVRGAGEQFF,TGTGCCAGCAGCTTAGCCGTCAGGGGGGCTGGTGAGCAGTTCTTC
TRBD1,few,TRBV28,TRBJ2-6,CASSQQGTGANVLTF,TGTGCCAGCAGTCAACAGGGGACTGGGGCCAACGTCCTGACTTTC
TRBD1,many,TRBV27,TRBJ1-3,CASSSAGTGGNTIYF,TGTGCCAGCAGTTCCGCCGGGACAGGGGGAAACACCATATATTTT
-,many,TRBV5-1,TRBJ2-5,CASSLTPSRGQETQYF,TGCGCCAGCAGCTTGACCCCCAGCAGGGGACAAGAGACCCAGTACTTC
TRBD1,-,TRBV19,TRBJ1-5,CASNLGTGGTNQPQHF,TGTGCCAGTAATCTAGGGACAGGGGGCACCAATCAGCCCCAGCATTTT
TRBD1,-,TRBV18,TRBJ2-1,CASSPPTGSLNEQFF,TGTGCCAGCTCACCACCGACAGGGTCGCTCAATGAGCAGTTCTTC
TRBD1,few,TRBV6-5,TRBJ1-2,CASSSSTGNYGYTF,TGTGCCAGCAGTTCCTCGACAGGGAACTATGGCTACACCTTC
TRBD2,few,TRBV6-1,TRBJ2-1,CASNRGLAGDPFF,TGTGCCAGCAATAGGGGACTAGCGGGAGATCCGTTCTTC
-,many,TRBV29-1,TRBJ1-2,CSVMTGGGYTF,TGCAGCGTTATGACAGGTGGTGGCTACACCTTC
-,many,TRBV10-1,TRBJ2-2,CASSILREPGELFF,TGCGCCAGCAGTATCCTCCGGGAGCCCGGGGAGCTGTTTTTT
TRBD1,many,TRBV20-1,TRBJ2-1,CSTPGGYTLNEQFF,TGCAGTACTCCAGGGGGTTACACACTAAATGAGCAGTTCTTC
TRBD2,few,TRBV15,TRBJ2-3,CATSRIAGGGDTQYF,TGTGCCACCAGCAGAATAGCGGGAGGGGGAGATACGCAGTATTTT
TRBD1,few,TRBV5-1,TRBJ2-2,CASSSGTGVNTGELFF,TGCGCCAGCAGCTCCGGGACAGGGGTGAACACCGGGGAGCTGTTTTTT
-,few,TRBV7-3,TRBJ2-7,CASSLTSYTEQYF,TGTGCCAGCAGCTTAACGTCTTACACAGAGCAGTACTTC
-,many,TRBV6-5,TRBJ1-5,CASSYPGTDNQPQHF,TGTGCCAGCAGTTACCCGGGGACGGACAATCAGCCCCAGCATTTT
-,many,TRBV11-2,TRBJ1-4,CASGPQVGGHEKLFF,TGTGCCAGCGGCCCACAGGTTGGGGGTCATGAAAAACTGTTTTTT
TRBD1,many,TRBV19,TRBJ1-5,CASSVHRGYQHF,TGTGCCAGTAGTGTTCACAGGGGTTACCAGCATTTT
TRBD1,few,TRBV25-1,TRBJ1-2,CASSPTGGSYGYTF,TGTGCCAGCAGTCCGACAGGGGGGAGCTATGGCTACACCTTC
TRBD2,-,TRBV5-1,TRBJ2-1,CASSLAFLAGGKYEQFF,TGCGCCAGCAGCTTGGCGTTCCTAGCGGGAGGGAAATATGAGCAGTTCTTC